This TCR beta chain came from a study of long-term antiretroviral therapy in people with HIV. Trimming left V 0 bases short and J 2 bases short, with 11 bases between. The CDR3 runs 15 residues. CDR1 is LGHNA, CDR2 YSLEER, per germline. Researchers report immunoSEQ v3.0 was run at survey level. Sequencing used immunoSEQ multiplex PCR; TCRdb keeps in-frame clones, though not all of them. The table has 9,500 to 15,000 clones, about 73% seen once. The receptor was derived from a man in his forties or fifties with HIV. V and J are TRBV4-3 and TRBJ2-7, with D maybe TRBD2 (6 bases). The sequencing here drew on unsorted PBMCs, taken roughly 3 years before starting antiretroviral therapy. CDR3 DNA sequence: TGCGCCAGCAGCCAAGAGCGGGACCTCGCCTACGAGCAGTACTTC. Protein: CASSQERDLAYEQYF.